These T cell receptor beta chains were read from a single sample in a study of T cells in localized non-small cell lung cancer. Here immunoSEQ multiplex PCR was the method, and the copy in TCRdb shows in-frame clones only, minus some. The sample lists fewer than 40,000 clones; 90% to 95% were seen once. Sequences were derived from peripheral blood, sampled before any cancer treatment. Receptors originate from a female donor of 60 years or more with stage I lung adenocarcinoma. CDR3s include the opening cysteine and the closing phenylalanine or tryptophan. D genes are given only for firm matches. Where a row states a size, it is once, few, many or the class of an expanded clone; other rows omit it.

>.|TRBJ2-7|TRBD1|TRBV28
TGTGCCAGCAGACGACCGGGACAGGGGGTGGGCGAGCAGTACTTC
CASRRPGQGVGEQYF
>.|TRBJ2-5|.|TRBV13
TGTGCCAGCACCAAGGCGGATAACCAAGAGACCCAGTACTTC
CASTKADNQETQYF
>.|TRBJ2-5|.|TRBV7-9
TGTGCCAGCAGCACATGGACAGTGCAAGAGACCCAGTACTTC
CASSTWTVQETQYF
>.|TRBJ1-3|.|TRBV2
TGTGCCAGCAGTGTGGGGGGGCGCGGAAACACCATATATTTT
CASSVGGRGNTIYF
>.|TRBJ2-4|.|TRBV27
TGTGCCAGCAGTTTATCGGGGTGGGGGATTCAGTACTTC
CASSLSGWGIQYF
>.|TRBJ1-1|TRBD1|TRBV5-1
TGCGCCAGCAGCTTCTCTTCCGGGACAGGGGGGTTAGCTTTCTTT
CASSFSSGTGGLAFF
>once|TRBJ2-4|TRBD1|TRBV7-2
TGTGCCAGCAGCTTAGCTACAGGGGGTCTAGCCAAAAACATTCAGTACTTC
CASSLATGGLAKNIQYF
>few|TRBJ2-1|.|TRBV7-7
TGTGCCAGCAGCCCTGAGGAGGCCTACAATGAGCAGTTCTTC
CASSPEEAYNEQFF
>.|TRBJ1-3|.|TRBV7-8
TGTGCCAGCAGCTTAGTGAGGGGCGCTGGAAACACCATATATTTT
CASSLVRGAGNTIYF
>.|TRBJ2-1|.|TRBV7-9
TGTGCCAGCCAGGGAGTTAGAAACAATGAGCAGTTCTTC
CASQGVRNNEQFF
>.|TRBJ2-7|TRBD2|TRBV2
TGTGCCAGCAGTGAAATGGGGGGGGCCTACGAGCAGTACTTC
CASSEMGGAYEQYF
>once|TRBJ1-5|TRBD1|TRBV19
TGTGCCAGTAGTACCGACAGGGGGGATCAGCCCCAGCATTTT
CASSTDRGDQPQHF
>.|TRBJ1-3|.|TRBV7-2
TGTGCCAGCGGAACAGGGAATTGGGGAAACACCATATATTTT
CASGTGNWGNTIYF
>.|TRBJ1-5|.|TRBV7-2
TGTGCCAGCAGCCTAAGACTGTTCAATCAGCCCCAGCATTTT
CASSLRLFNQPQHF
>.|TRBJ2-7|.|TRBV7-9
TGTGCCAGCATCGGCCTACTCAGCGGTAAAGACGAGCAGTACTTC
CASIGLLSGKDEQYF
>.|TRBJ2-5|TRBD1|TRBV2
TGTGCCAGCAGTGCGGACAGGAGCCAAGAGACCCAGTACTTC
CASSADRSQETQYF
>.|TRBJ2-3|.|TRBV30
TGTGCCTGGAGTGTAGGAAGCGAGCAGTATTTT
CAWSVGSEQYF
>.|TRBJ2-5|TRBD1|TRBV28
TGTGCCAGCAGTTGGGGGACAGGGGAAAGGGTATGGCAGTACTTC
CASSWGTGERVWQYF
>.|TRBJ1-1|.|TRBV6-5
TGTGCCAGCAGCCCTTTTTTGAACACTGAAGCTTTCTTT
CASSPFLNTEAFF
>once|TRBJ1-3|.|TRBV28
TGTGCCAGCAGAACCGGACGGTCCTCTGGAAACACCATATATTTT
CASRTGRSSGNTIYF
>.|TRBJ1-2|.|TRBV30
TGTGCCTGGGGTCGGTGGGGAAACGATGGCTACACCTTC
CAWGRWGNDGYTF
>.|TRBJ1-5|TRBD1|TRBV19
TGTGCCAGTAAGCAGGACAGGGTTAGCAATCAGCCCCAGCATTTT
CASKQDRVSNQPQHF
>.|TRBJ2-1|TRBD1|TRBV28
TGTGCCAGCAGTCCGGGGACAGGGGGCATCGAGCAGTTCTTC
CASSPGTGGIEQFF
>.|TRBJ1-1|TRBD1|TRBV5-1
TGCGCCAGCAGCTCCCGGGACAGGCTCATGAACACTGAAGCTTTCTTT
CASSSRDRLMNTEAFF
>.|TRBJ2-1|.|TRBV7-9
TGTGCCAGCAGCCTACAACAGTGGGAGCAGTTCTTC
CASSLQQWEQFF
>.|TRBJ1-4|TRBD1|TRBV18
TGTGCCAGCTCACCATCCAGGGGGAGGGAAAAACTGTTTTTT
CASSPSRGREKLFF
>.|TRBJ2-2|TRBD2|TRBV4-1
TGCGCCAGCGGTCTAGCGGGCCACACCGGGGAGCTGTTTTTT
CASGLAGHTGELFF